One sample yielded the 27 T cell receptor beta chains listed below, sequenced in a study of blood T cell repertoires in COVID-19. The table came from immunoSEQ multiplex PCR; TCRdb's copy has only in-frame clones and leaves some out. Of around 200,000 clones listed, around 80% are singletons. Sequenced material: peripheral blood. The receptor set was obtained from a woman aged 80 or over with acute or convalescent COVID-19.

V usage is TRBV27 and J usage is TRBJ2-1, with TRBD1 matching 8 bases. Trimming took 5 bases from V and 5 from J; bases not matched to a gene: 8. In germline, CDR1 is MNHEY, CDR2 SMNVEV (reference sequence). The length of the CDR3 is 15 residues. In nucleotides, the CDR3 is TGTGCCAGCAGTCCGTTGGACAGGGAAGACAATGAGCAGTTCTTC. This encodes CASSPLDREDNEQFF.

The chain recombines TRBV28 with TRBJ2-7; unclear D gene. V lost 7 bases and J lost 2, with 12 bases in between. Germline V gene sequence: CDR1 MDHEN, CDR2 SYDVKM. The CDR3 totals 13 residues. CDR3: CASTRSEPYEQYF. The CDR3 DNA follows: TGTGCCAGCACGAGGTCGGAACCCTACGAGCAGTACTTC.

The chain joins TRBV6-5 to TRBJ1-6, with 9 bases matching TRBD1. Germline CDR1 and CDR2: MNHEY and SVGAGI. Unmatched junction bases numbered 5, after V lost 7 bases and J lost 4 bases. This CDR3 is 15 amino acids long. CDR3 sequence (DNA): TGTGCCAGCAACGCCGGGACAGGGTATAATTCACCCCTCCACTTT. This codes for CASNAGTGYNSPLHF.

This chain connects TRBV29-1 to TRBJ2-2; D is perhaps TRBD1 (5 bases). Trimming stripped 6 bases from V and 7 bases from J, with 15 bases between. Germline V gene lookup returns CDR1 SQVTM and CDR2 ANQGSEA. The CDR3 sequence is 13 residues long. The CDR3 coding sequence is TGCAGCGTGACAGAGGTGGTAGACGGGGAGCTGTTTTTT. Amino acid sequence: CSVTEVVDGELFF.

This chain uses TRBV20-1 with TRBJ2-7; 8 positions agree with TRBD1. The CDR3 loop spans 14 amino acids. CDR1 and CDR2 (germline): DFQATT, SNEGSKA (reference sequence). The ends lost 3 bases at V and 2 bases at J; junction bases unmatched: 6. Here the CDR3 reads CSASWDRLTYEQYF. Here the CDR3 DNA reads TGCAGTGCTAGTTGGGACAGGCTTACCTACGAGCAGTACTTC.

This clone was counted once. This chain's CDR3 is CASSPGATVGETQYF. In DNA, the CDR3 is TGTGCCAGCAGCCCAGGGGCGACGGTTGGGGAGACCCAGTACTTC. The V call is TRBV11-3, the J call TRBJ2-5, with D perhaps TRBD1 (6 bases). CDR1 SGHNT and CDR2 YENEEA come from the germline V gene. The CDR3 contains 15 residues. V lost 5 bases to trimming and J lost 5 bases, with 18 bases between them.

The rearrangement uses TRBV29-1 and TRBJ1-3; D may be TRBD1 (5 bases). The length of the CDR3 is 16 residues. With 6 bases removed from V and 0 bases from J, the gap between germline ends came to 18 bases. In germline, CDR1 is SQVTM, CDR2 ANQGSEA. This CDR3 reads CSVLGAAGNSGNTIYF. CDR3 sequence (DNA): TGCAGCGTCCTAGGGGCCGCAGGGAACTCTGGAAACACCATATATTTT. Based on the CDR3 plus reference TRBV29-1 and TRBJ1-3, the full variable domain is SAVISQKPSRDICQRGTSLTIQCQVDSQVTMMFWYRQQPGQSLTLIATANQGSEATYESGFVIDKFPISRPNLTFSTLTVSNMSPEDSSIYLCSVLGAAGNSGNTIYFGEGSWLTVV.

V usage is TRBV9 and J usage is TRBJ1-6; D not certain. Per the germline V gene, CDR1 is SGDLS and CDR2 is YYNGEE. The CDR3 contains 13 residues. The V and J ends lost 2 bases and 7 bases respectively, with 7 bases between them. In nucleotides, the CDR3 is TGTGCCAGCAGCGTCCAGGAAAATTCACCCCTCCACTTT. Its protein is CASSVQENSPLHF. The whole variable domain, filled in from reference TRBV9 and TRBJ1-6, reads DSGVTQTPKHLITATGQRVTLRCSPRSGDLSVYWYQQSLDQGLQFLIQYYNGEERAKGNILERFSAQQFPDLHSELNLSSLELGDSALYFCASSVQENSPLHFGNGTRLTVT.

This clone came up a few times. The V gene is TRBV29-1, the J gene TRBJ1-4; 7 bases fit TRBD1. The V and J ends lost 4 bases and 2 bases, in that order; junction bases with no gene match: 4. The CDR3 totals 14 residues. The germline V gene has CDR1 SQVTM and CDR2 ANQGSEA. CDR3 nucleotide sequence: TGCAGCGTTGCGGCGGACAGGACTAATGAAAAACTGTTTTTT. Translated, it gives CSVAADRTNEKLFF.

The V gene is TRBV6-5, the J gene TRBJ1-5; no clear D gene. The CDR3 contains 13 residues. V shed 6 bases and J shed 4 bases, with 10 bases lying between them. CDR1 and CDR2 (germline): MNHEY, SVGAGI. DNA of the CDR3: TGTGCCAGCAGCCAGACACGGAATCAGCCCCAGCATTTT. It encodes CASSQTRNQPQHF.

This clone showed up just a few times. V and J are TRBV13 and TRBJ1-6, with D possibly matching TRBD1 (5 bases). The ends were cut back, 4 bases at V and 5 bases at J, with 9 bases in the middle. Germline V gene lookup returns CDR1 PRHDT and CDR2 FYEKMQ (reference sequence). The CDR3 contains 14 residues. The CDR3 is CASSSTGDNSPLHF. DNA for the CDR3: TGTGCCAGCAGCTCGACGGGGGATAATTCACCCCTCCACTTT.

CDR3 sequence (DNA): TGTGCCAGCAGCAAAGCCAGGGACAGGGGACTTTTCTACGAGCAGTACTTC. Encoded protein: CASSKARDRGLFYEQYF. The gene calls are TRBV21-1 and TRBJ2-7; TRBD1, as called in the table, went unchecked against the DNA. TRBV21-1 is designated a pseudogene. This CDR3 contains 17 residues.

This sequence joins TRBV19 and TRBJ2-2; the match to TRBD2 covers 12 bases. Germline CDR1 LNHDA, CDR2 SQIVND (reference sequence). The CDR3 is 16 residues long. Trimming took 3 bases from V and 3 from J; bases not matched to a gene: 2. CDR3 sequence reads: CASSMTSGGYTGELFF. As DNA, the CDR3 is TGTGCCAGTAGTATGACTAGCGGGGGTTACACCGGGGAGCTGTTTTTT.

This clone was picked up one time. V gene TRBV11-2 combines with J gene TRBJ1-1; 10 nucleotides align to TRBD1. The V segment lost 5 bases and the J segment 1 base; nucleotides outside the gene matches: 13. The CDR3 is 18 amino acids. Germline V gene data show CDR1 as SGHAT and CDR2 as FQNNGV. The CDR3 DNA reads as TGTGCCAGCAGCGCAGGGGGCAGCGGGGACAGGGGGAACACTGAAGCTTTCTTT. Translation gives CASSAGGSGDRGNTEAFF. The full variable domain, completed using reference TRBV11-2 and TRBJ1-1, is EAGVAQSPRYKIIEKRQSVAFWCNPISGHATLYWYQQILGQGPKLLIQFQNNGVVDDSQLPKDRFSAERLKGVDSTLKIQPAKLEDSAVYLCASSAGGSGDRGNTEAFFGQGTRLTVV.

V gene TRBV7-2 combines with J gene TRBJ1-2; D remains ambiguous. The V end was cut by 1 base, the J end by 5 bases, with 14 bases between. Per the germline V gene, CDR1 is SGHTA and CDR2 is FQGNSA. The CDR3 consists of 15 residues. DNA of the CDR3: TGTGCCAGCAGCTTAGGAAGCCAACTACTTTATGGCTACACCTTC. Its translation is CASSLGSQLLYGYTF. Full variable domain (rest looked up from reference TRBV7-2 and TRBJ1-2): GAGVSQSPSNKVTEKGKDVELRCDPISGHTALYWYRQSLGQGLEFLIYFQGNSAPDKSGLPSDRFSAERTGGSVSTLTIQRTQQEDSAVYLCASSLGSQLLYGYTFGSGTRLTVV.

The chain carries TRBV29-1 and TRBJ1-1; possibly TRBD1 for D (6 bases). This CDR3 has 13 amino acids. From germline, CDR1 is SQVTM and CDR2 ANQGSEA. V lost 2 bases to trimming and J lost 5 bases, with 12 bases between them. The CDR3 bases are TGCAGCGTTGAATTAGGGGGTCGAACTGAAGCTTTCTTT. This sequence encodes CSVELGGRTEAFF.

The rearrangement uses TRBV5-4 and TRBJ2-7; tentatively, D is TRBD1 (6 bases). The CDR3 has 16 amino acids. Trimming cost V 4 bases and J 4 bases, with 21 bases left between them. Germline assignment: CDR1 SGHNT and CDR2 YYREEE (reference sequence). The CDR3 loop is CASSEGQITAAYEQYF. CDR3 DNA sequence: TGTGCCAGCAGCGAAGGACAGATCACGGCGGCTTACGAGCAGTACTTC.

This clone appeared a few times. This chain connects TRBV5-5 to TRBJ1-2; TRBD1 is a possible D gene (6 bases). The germline V gene has CDR1 SGHKS and CDR2 YYEKEE (reference sequence). V was pared by 4 bases and J by 5 bases, with 12 bases between. The CDR3 length is 13 residues. This chain's CDR3 is CASSQQGLYGYTF. As DNA, the CDR3 is TGTGCCAGCAGCCAGCAGGGGCTTTATGGCTACACCTTC.

The rearrangement joins TRBV30 to TRBJ2-5; possibly TRBD2 for D (5 bases). Trimming removed 0 bases from V and 13 bases from J, with 12 bases in between. The CDR3 length is 11 residues. The germline V gene encodes CDR1 GTSNPN and CDR2 SVGIG (reference sequence). The DNA for the CDR3 is TGTGCCTGGAGTGTACGGGAACCCCGGTACTTC. This encodes CAWSVREPRYF.

This chain's CDR3 is CASSPQGASQPQHF. The CDR3 DNA sequence: TGTGCCAGCTCACCACAGGGGGCTAGTCAGCCCCAGCATTTT. The V and J genes are TRBV18 and TRBJ1-5; TRBD1 aligns across 7 bases. Germline V CDR1 and CDR2: KGHSH, LQKENI. The CDR3 extends over 14 amino acids. V lost 1 base, J lost 6 bases, and 3 bases stayed unmatched.

The V call is TRBV29-1, the J call TRBJ1-1; D not certain. Germline CDR1 SQVTM, CDR2 ANQGSEA. The V end lost 7 bases, the J end lost 3 bases, and 15 bases lay between the germline ends. This CDR3 has 13 residues. For the CDR3, the DNA is TGCAGCGGATGGACGAGGGAATACACTGAAGCTTTCTTT. It encodes CSGWTREYTEAFF.

This clone came up many times. As DNA, the CDR3 is TGTGCCAGCAGCCAGGACTCACAGGGGCTCAACTATGGCTACACCTTC. This translates into CASSQDSQGLNYGYTF. The chain combines TRBV3-1 (or the pseudogene TRBV3-2) with TRBJ1-2; 7 bases map to TRBD1. Germline V gene sequence: CDR1 LGHDT, CDR2 YNNKEL (reference sequence). The CDR3 has 16 residues. The junction had 9 bases not matched to a gene; V was cut back by 3 bases and J by 2 bases.

The J gene is TRBJ2-3, the V gene TRBV19, with 7 bases aligning to TRBD2. V was pared by 3 bases and J by 4 bases, with 10 bases of the junction left unmatched. The CDR3 extends over 16 amino acids. Germline loops: CDR1 LNHDA, CDR2 SQIVND (reference sequence). The CDR3 sequence is CASSITGTTDPDTQYF. The DNA for the CDR3 is TGTGCCAGTAGTATCACCGGGACTACCGACCCAGATACGCAGTATTTT.

The rearrangement links TRBV25-1 to TRBJ2-3, with TRBD2 as a possible D gene (6 bases). Looked up from germline, CDR1 is MGHDK and CDR2 is SYGVNS. The CDR3 length is 12 residues. V was shortened by 6 bases and J by 7 bases, with 11 bases between the two germline ends. The CDR3 DNA sequence: TGTGCCAGCAGGGACTATAGGCATACGCAGTATTTT. It is translated as CASRDYRHTQYF. The full variable domain, in which reference TRBV25-1 and TRBJ2-3 provide the parts outside the CDR3, is EADIYQTPRYLVIGTGKKITLECSQTMGHDKMYWYQQDPGMELHLIHYSYGVNSTEKGDLSSESTVSRIRTEHFPLTLESARPSHTSQYLCASRDYRHTQYFGPGTRLTVL.

This clone was seen a few times. The J gene is TRBJ1-2, the V gene TRBV10-3, with 7 bases identical to TRBD1. Germline values: CDR1 ENHRY, CDR2 SYGVKD. Trimming cost V 5 bases and J 8 bases; bases outside gene matches: 11. There are 14 residues in the CDR3. The CDR3 protein is CAISITGATEGYTF. In nucleotides, the CDR3 is TGTGCCATCAGTATTACAGGGGCGACCGAGGGCTACACCTTC.

The rearrangement links TRBV9 to TRBJ1-1; tentative D call: TRBD1 (5 bases). The germline CDR1 and CDR2 sequences are SGDLS and YYNGEE. The CDR3 has 15 amino acids. V lost 0 bases, J lost 4 bases, and 13 bases lay in between. CDR3 region: CASSVGAGEGTEAFF. The CDR3 bases are TGTGCCAGCAGCGTAGGCGCGGGGGAAGGCACTGAAGCTTTCTTT.

The chain carries TRBV7-2 and TRBJ2-6, with 9 bases aligning to TRBD1. With V trimmed by 2 bases and J by 2 bases, 4 bases remained unmatched. Germline values: CDR1 SGHTA, CDR2 FQGNSA. The CDR3 has 17 amino acids. CDR3 nucleotide sequence: TGTGCCAGCAGCTTATTTACAGGGGGCGCTGGGGCCAACGTCCTGACTTTC. Translating it yields CASSLFTGGAGANVLTF.